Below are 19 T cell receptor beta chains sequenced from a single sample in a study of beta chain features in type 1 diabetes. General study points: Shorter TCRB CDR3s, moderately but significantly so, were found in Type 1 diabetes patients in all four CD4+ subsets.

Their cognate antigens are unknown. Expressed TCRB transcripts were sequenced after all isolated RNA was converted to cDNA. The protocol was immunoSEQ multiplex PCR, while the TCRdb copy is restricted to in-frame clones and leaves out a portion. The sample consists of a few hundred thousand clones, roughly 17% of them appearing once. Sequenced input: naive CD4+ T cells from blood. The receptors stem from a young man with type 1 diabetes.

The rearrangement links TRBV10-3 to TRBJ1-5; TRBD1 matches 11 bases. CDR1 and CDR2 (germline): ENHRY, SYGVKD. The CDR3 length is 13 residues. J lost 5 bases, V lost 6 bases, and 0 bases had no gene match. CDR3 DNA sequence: TGTGCCATCAGGGGACAGGGGGATCAGCCCCAGCATTTT. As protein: CAIRGQGDQPQHF.

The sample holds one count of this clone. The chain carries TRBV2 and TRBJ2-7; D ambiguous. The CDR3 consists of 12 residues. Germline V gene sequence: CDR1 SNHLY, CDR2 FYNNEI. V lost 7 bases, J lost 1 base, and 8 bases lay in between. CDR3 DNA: TGTGCCAGCACTCCCCAGTCCTACGAGCAGTACTTC. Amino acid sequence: CASTPQSYEQYF.

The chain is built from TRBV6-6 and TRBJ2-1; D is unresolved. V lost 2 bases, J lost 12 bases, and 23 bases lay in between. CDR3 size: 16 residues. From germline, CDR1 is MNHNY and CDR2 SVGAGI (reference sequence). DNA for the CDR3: TGTGCCAGCAGTTACCTGGCAGTGGTGGGCAATGATGTGCAGTTCTTC. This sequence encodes CASSYLAVVGNDVQFF.

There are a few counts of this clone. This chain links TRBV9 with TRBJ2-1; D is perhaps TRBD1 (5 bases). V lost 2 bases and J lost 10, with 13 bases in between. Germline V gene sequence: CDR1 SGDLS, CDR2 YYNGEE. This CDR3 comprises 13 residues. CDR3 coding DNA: TGTGCCAGCAGCGTTGGACAAAGCTTGGAGCAGTTCTTC. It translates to CASSVGQSLEQFF.

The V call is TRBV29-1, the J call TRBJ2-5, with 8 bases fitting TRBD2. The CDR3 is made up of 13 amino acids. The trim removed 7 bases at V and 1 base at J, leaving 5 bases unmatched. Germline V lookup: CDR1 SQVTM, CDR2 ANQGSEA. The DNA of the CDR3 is TGCAGCGGGGACCTAGCGGGCCAAGAGACCCAGTACTTC. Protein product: CSGDLAGQETQYF.

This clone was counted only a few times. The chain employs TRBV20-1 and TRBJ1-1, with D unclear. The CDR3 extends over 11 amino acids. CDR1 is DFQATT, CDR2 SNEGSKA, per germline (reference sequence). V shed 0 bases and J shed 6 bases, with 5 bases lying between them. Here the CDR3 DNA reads TGCAGTGCTAGAGATCGGTCTGAAGCTTTCTTT. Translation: CSARDRSEAFF.

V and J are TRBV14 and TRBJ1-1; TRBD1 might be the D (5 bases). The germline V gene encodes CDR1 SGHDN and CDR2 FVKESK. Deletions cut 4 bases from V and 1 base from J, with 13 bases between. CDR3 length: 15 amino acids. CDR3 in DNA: TGTGCCAGCAGCCGACTGGGGACGGGGAACACTGAAGCTTTCTTT. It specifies CASSRLGTGNTEAFF. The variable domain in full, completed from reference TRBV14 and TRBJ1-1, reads EAGVTQFPSHSVIEKGQTVTLRCDPISGHDNLYWYRRVMGKEIKFLLHFVKESKQDESGMPNNRFLAERTGGTYSTLKVQPAELEDSGVYFCASSRLGTGNTEAFFGQGTRLTVV.

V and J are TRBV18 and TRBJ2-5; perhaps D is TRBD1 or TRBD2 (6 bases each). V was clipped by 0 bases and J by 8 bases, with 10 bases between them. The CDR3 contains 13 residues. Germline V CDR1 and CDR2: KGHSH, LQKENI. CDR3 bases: TGTGCCAGCTCACCACCGGAGGGGGATACCCAGTACTTC. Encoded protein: CASSPPEGDTQYF.

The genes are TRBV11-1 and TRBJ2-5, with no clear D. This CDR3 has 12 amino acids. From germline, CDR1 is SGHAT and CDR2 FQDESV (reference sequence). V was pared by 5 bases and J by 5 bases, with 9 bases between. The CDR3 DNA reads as TGTGCCAGCAGCCCCCGGCTGGAGACCCAGTACTTC. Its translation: CASSPRLETQYF.

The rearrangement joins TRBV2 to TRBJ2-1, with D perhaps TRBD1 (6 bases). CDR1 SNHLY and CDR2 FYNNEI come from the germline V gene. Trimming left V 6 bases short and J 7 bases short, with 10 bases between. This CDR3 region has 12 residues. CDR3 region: CASSTDRNEQFF. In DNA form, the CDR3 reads TGTGCCAGCAGCACCGACAGGAATGAGCAGTTCTTC.

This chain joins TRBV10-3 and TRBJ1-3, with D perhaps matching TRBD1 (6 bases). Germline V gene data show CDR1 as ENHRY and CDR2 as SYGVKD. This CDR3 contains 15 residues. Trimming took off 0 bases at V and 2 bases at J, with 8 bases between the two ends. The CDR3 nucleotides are TGTGCCATCAGTGAGTCACAGGGTCCTGGAAACACCATATATTTT. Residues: CAISESQGPGNTIYF.

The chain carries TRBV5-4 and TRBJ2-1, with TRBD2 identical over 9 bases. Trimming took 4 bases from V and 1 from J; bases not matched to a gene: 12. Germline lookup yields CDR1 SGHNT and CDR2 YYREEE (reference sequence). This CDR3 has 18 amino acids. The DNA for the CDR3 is TGTGCCAGCAGCCAGAACTCGGGCCTAGCGGGATCCTACAATGAGCAGTTCTTC. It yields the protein CASSQNSGLAGSYNEQFF.

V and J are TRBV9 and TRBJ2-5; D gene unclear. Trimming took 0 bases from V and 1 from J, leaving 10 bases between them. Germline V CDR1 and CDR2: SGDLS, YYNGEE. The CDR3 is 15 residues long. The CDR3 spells CASSVAGTFQETQYF. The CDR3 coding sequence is TGTGCCAGCAGCGTAGCTGGTACGTTCCAAGAGACCCAGTACTTC.

The CDR3 reads CASSLADSNEQFF. The CDR3 DNA sequence: TGTGCCAGCAGCTTAGCCGACAGCAATGAGCAGTTCTTC. The V call is TRBV7-7, the J call TRBJ2-1; D may be TRBD1 (5 bases). The CDR3 has 13 amino acids. Between the trimmed V and J ends, which lost 0 bases and 6 bases, there was a span of 6 bases. The germline V gene has CDR1 SSHAT and CDR2 FNYEAQ (reference sequence).

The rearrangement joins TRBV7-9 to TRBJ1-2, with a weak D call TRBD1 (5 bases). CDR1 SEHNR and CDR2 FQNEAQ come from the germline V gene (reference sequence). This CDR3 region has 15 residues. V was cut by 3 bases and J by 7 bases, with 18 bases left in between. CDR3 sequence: CASSLAGPTYGGYTF. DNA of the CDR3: TGTGCCAGCAGCTTGGCAGGGCCTACCTATGGTGGCTACACCTTC.

The CDR3 sequence is CASSQVAYAREKLFF. CDR3 DNA: TGCGCCAGCAGCCAAGTCGCTTACGCCCGGGAAAAACTGTTTTTT. The V call is TRBV4-1, the J call TRBJ1-4; no reliable D call. The V gene lost 1 base and the J gene lost 8 bases, with 14 bases spanning the gap. The CDR3 has 15 amino acids. Germline CDR1 reads MGHRA; CDR2 reads YSYEKL.

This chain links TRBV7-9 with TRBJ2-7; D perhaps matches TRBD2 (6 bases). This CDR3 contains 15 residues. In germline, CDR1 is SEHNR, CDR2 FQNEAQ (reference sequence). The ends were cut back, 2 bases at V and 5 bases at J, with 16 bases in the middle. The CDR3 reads CASSLLGTSRDEQYF. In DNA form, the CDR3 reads TGTGCCAGCAGCTTATTAGGGACTTCCCGGGACGAGCAGTACTTC.

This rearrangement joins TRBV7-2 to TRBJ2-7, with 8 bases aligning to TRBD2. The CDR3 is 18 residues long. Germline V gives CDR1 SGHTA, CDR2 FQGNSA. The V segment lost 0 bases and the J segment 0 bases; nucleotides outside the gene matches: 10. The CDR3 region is CASSLASGIAGSSYEQYF. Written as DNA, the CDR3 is TGTGCCAGCAGCTTAGCGTCGGGGATAGCGGGGAGCTCCTACGAGCAGTACTTC.

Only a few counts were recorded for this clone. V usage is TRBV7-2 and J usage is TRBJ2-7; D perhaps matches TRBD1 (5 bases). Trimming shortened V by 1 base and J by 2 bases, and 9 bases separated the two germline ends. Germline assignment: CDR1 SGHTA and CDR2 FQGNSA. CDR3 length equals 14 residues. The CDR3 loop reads CASSLDRGPYEQYF. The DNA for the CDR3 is TGTGCCAGCAGCTTAGATAGGGGCCCCTACGAGCAGTACTTC. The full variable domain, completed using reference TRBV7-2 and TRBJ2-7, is GAGVSQSPSNKVTEKGKDVELRCDPISGHTALYWYRQSLGQGLEFLIYFQGNSAPDKSGLPSDRFSAERTGGSVSTLTIQRTQQEDSAVYLCASSLDRGPYEQYFGPGTRLTVT.